This T cell receptor (beta chain) was recorded in a study of OX40 agonist ivuxolimab in advanced cancers. Notes on the study in general: Researchers report that CD8+ T cells had, on average, more expanded clones than CD4+. Nonresponders, in some cases, also had low normalized T-cell clonal expansion.

Here immunoSEQ multiplex PCR was the method, and the copy in TCRdb shows in-frame clones only, minus some. Of 9,500 to 15,000 clones listed, roughly three quarters are singletons. The ends were cut back, 2 bases at V and 6 bases at J, with 7 bases in the middle. Germline-derived CDR1 and CDR2 are MDHEN and SYDVKM. This CDR3 spans 13 amino acids. Concerning this clone itself: Its antigen is as yet unknown.

The gene calls are TRBV28 and TRBJ1-4, with unresolved D. The origin of this receptor is an adult with an advanced solid tumor such as melanoma, head and neck, liver or kidney cancer. The sequences come from CD4+ or CD8+ T cells sorted from blood, collected in a trial of the OX40 agonist ivuxolimab. Here the CDR3 reads CASSLRVDEKLFF. The CDR3 DNA sequence: TGTGCCAGCAGTTTACGGGTAGATGAAAAACTGTTTTTT.